This T cell receptor beta chain was captured by sequencing in a study of early T cells in non-severe SARS-CoV-2 infection. Study as a whole: Unsorted whole blood bulk RNA was sequenced, with unpaired chains.

V lost 4 bases, J lost 7 bases, and 3 bases stayed unmatched. There are 12 residues in the CDR3. cDNA molecules, individually, were tagged with unique molecular identifiers. Each CDR3 protein is one row after TCRdb ran MiXCR on the 5' RACE reads. Of about 26,000 distinct CDR3 sequences listed, 4.5% to 6% were seen once; the top ten hold approximately 3.9%. The sequenced sample was whole blood. The source of this sequence is an adult who was a healthcare worker with PCR-confirmed SARS-CoV-2 infection or an uninfected control (not recorded which). The chain uses TRBV12-3 or TRBV12-4 and TRBJ2-7; 8 bases line up with TRBD2. Written as DNA, the CDR3 is TGTGCCAGCAGTTCCCCGGGGGGGGAGCAGTACTTC. Translating it yields CASSSPGGEQYF.